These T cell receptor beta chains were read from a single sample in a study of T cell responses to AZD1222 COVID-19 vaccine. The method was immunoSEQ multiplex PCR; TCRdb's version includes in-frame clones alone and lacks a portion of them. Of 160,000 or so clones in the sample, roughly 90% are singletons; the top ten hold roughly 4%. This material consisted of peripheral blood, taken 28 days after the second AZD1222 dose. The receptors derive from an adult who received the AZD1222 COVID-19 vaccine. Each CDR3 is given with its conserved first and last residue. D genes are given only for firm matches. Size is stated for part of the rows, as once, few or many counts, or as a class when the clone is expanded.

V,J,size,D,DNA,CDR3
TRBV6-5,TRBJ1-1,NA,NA,TGTGCCAGTTGGGCCCCCAGGGAGAACACTGAAGCTTTCTTT,CASWAPRENTEAFF
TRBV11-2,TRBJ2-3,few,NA,TGTGCCAGCAGCCCCCAGGTCCCCAAGCAGTATTTT,CASSPQVPKQYF
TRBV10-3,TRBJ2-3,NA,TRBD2,TGTGCCATCAGAACACTAGCGGGGAACACAGATACGCAGTATTTT,CAIRTLAGNTDTQYF
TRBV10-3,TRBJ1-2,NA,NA,TGTGCCATCAGTGAGTCGGTATCGACCTATGGCTACACCTTC,CAISESVSTYGYTF
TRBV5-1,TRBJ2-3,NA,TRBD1,TGCGCCAGCAGACCCCGGACAGGGTTAGATACGCAGTATTTT,CASRPRTGLDTQYF
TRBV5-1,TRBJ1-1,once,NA,TGCGCCAGCAGCTTCTCTGTTCGCGGGGGAGTGAACACTGAAGCTTTCTTT,CASSFSVRGGVNTEAFF
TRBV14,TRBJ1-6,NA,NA,TGTGCCAGCAGCCATACCGGTCATTCACCCCTCCACTTT,CASSHTGHSPLHF
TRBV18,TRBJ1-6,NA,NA,TGTGCCAGCTCCCCATTCACCGGGACTGAAAATTCACCCCTCCACTTT,CASSPFTGTENSPLHF
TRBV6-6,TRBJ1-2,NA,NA,TGTGCCAGCAGTTACTCTGGGGGTACGTCGGTTGGCTACACCTTC,CASSYSGGTSVGYTF
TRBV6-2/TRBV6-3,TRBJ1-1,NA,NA,TGTGCCAGCAGTTACCGTAGGGAAGACATGAACACTGAAGCTTTCTTT,CASSYRREDMNTEAFF
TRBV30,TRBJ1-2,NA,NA,TGTGCCTGGAGTGTAGACAGTTCATACTATGGCTACACCTTC,CAWSVDSSYYGYTF
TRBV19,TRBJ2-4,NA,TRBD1,TGTGCCAGTAGTGAAGGGACAGGACTAGCCAAAAACATTCAGTACTTC,CASSEGTGLAKNIQYF
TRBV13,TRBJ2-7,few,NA,TGTGCCAGCAGCGTCTCATTGAGGGAGCAGTACTTC,CASSVSLREQYF
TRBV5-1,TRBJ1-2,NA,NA,TGCGCCAGCAGCTCCGTAGGACAGTGGGACTACACCTTC,CASSSVGQWDYTF
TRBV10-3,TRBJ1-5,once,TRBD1,TGTGCCATCAGTGAGTCACAGGGGGCTCAGCCCCAGCATTTT,CAISESQGAQPQHF
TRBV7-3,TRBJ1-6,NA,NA,TGTGCCAGCAGCCTGAGTCCGGATTCACCCCTCCACTTT,CASSLSPDSPLHF
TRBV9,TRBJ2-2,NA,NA,TGTGCCAGCAGCCTCGGGGAGCTGTTTTTT,CASSLGELFF
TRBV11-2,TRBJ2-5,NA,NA,TGTGCCAGCAGCTTAGTTGAAGGGCGGGAGACCCAGTACTTC,CASSLVEGRETQYF
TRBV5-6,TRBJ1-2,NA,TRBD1,TGTGCCAGCAGCCTTTCCGGGACAGCAAATTCCTACTATGGCTACACCTTC,CASSLSGTANSYYGYTF
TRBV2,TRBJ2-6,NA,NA,TGTGCCAGCAGTGTCCCAAGCTCTGGGGCCAACGTCCTGACTTTC,CASSVPSSGANVLTF
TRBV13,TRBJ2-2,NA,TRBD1,TGTGCCAGCAGCTTAGAGGGGACAGGTAACACCGGGGAGCTGTTTTTT,CASSLEGTGNTGELFF
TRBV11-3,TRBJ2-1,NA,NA,TGTGCCAGCAGCTCCCAAGTAGGGGAGTACAATGAGCAGTTCTTC,CASSSQVGEYNEQFF
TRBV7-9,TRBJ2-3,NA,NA,TGTGCCAGCAGCCCAAGTTTGAGATTCACAGATACGCAGTATTTT,CASSPSLRFTDTQYF
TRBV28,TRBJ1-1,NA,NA,TGTGCCAGCAGGAGTAATGAAGCTTTCTTT,CASRSNEAFF
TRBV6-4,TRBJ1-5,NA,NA,TGTGCCAGCAGGTCTCCAAGGAAACTTAATCAGCCCCAGCATTTT,CASRSPRKLNQPQHF
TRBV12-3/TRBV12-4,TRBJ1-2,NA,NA,TGTGCCAGCAGTTTTGGGAATTTGGGCTACACCTTC,CASSFGNLGYTF
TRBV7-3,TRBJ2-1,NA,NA,TGTGCCAGCAGCTCCTATAGCACGAATGAGCAGTTCTTC,CASSSYSTNEQFF
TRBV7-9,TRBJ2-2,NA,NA,TGTGCCAGCAGCTTAAAAGGGGCGAACACCGGGGAGCTGTTTTTT,CASSLKGANTGELFF
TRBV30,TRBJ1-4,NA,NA,TGTGCCTGGAACGGTGCAACTAATGAAAAACTGTTTTTT,CAWNGATNEKLFF
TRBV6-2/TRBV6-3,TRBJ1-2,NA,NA,TGTGCCAGCAGTTACCGAGCGCAGCCCGCTAACTATGGCTACACCTTC,CASSYRAQPANYGYTF
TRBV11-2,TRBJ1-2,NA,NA,TGTGCCAGCAGCCGCGTAAATGGTGGCTACACCTTC,CASSRVNGGYTF
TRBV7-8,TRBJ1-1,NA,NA,TGTGCCAGCAGCTTAGCGGGCATGAACACTGAAGCTTTCTTT,CASSLAGMNTEAFF
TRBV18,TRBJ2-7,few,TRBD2,TGTGCCAGCTCCCCCGACGCGGGGGGCCTCTCCTACGAGCAGTACTTC,CASSPDAGGLSYEQYF